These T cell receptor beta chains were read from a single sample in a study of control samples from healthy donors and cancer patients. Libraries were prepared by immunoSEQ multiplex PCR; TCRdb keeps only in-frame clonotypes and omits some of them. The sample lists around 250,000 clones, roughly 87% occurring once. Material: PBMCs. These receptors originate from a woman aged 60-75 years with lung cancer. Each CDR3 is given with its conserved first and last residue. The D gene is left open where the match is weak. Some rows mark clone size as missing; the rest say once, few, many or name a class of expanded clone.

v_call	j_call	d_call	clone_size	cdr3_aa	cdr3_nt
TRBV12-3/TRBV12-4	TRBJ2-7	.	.	CASSFRKSGEQYF	TGTGCCAGCAGTTTTCGCAAATCGGGGGAGCAGTACTTC
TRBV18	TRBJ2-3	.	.	CASSSGETDTQYF	TGTGCCAGCTCAAGTGGAGAAACAGATACGCAGTATTTT
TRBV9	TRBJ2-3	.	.	CASSAGPPTQYF	TGTGCCAGCAGCGCCGGCCCCCCGACGCAGTATTTT
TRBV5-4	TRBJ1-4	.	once	CASSLEGRGGEKLFF	TGTGCCAGCAGCTTGGAAGGCAGGGGTGGCGAAAAACTGTTTTTT
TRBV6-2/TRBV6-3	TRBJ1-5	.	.	CASSYLWRDQPQHF	TGTGCCAGCAGTTACCTATGGCGGGATCAGCCCCAGCATTTT
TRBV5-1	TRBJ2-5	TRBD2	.	CASGQGLVEGTQYF	TGCGCCAGCGGCCAGGGACTAGTAGAAGGGACCCAGTACTTC
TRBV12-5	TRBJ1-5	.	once	CASGLPTEPQPQHF	TGTGCTAGTGGTCTGCCGACAGAGCCTCAGCCCCAGCATTTT
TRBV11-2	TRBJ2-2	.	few	CASSPGPTYGELFF	TGTGCCAGCAGCCCCGGGCCTACCTACGGGGAGCTGTTTTTT
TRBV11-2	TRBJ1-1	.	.	CASSLVGNTEAFF	TGTGCCAGCAGCTTAGTTGGGAACACTGAAGCTTTCTTT
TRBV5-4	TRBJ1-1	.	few	CASSDRPYTEAFF	TGTGCCAGCTCAGACAGGCCTTACACTGAAGCTTTCTTT
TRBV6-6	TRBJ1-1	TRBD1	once	CASVRTGGGTEAFF	TGTGCCAGCGTAAGGACAGGGGGAGGGACTGAAGCTTTCTTT
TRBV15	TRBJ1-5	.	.	CATSRDEWEKAQHF	TGTGCCACCAGCAGAGATGAATGGGAGAAGGCCCAGCATTTT
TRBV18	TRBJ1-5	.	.	CASSPSDINQPQHF	TGTGCCAGCTCACCCAGCGACATTAATCAGCCCCAGCATTTT
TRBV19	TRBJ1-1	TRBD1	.	CASSSLDRVRTEAFF	TGTGCCAGTAGTAGCTTAGACAGGGTGAGAACTGAAGCTTTCTTT
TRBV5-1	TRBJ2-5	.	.	CASSLFGREPQETQYF	TGCGCCAGCAGCTTGTTTGGCAGGGAACCTCAAGAGACCCAGTACTTC
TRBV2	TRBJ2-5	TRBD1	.	CASSGTGQETQYF	TGTGCCAGCAGTGGGACAGGGCAAGAGACCCAGTACTTC
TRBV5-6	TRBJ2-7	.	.	CASNSIQRQGEQYF	TGTGCCAGCAACTCGATACAGCGGCAAGGCGAGCAGTACTTC
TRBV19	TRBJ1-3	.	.	CASSTSTGRNTIYF	TGTGCCAGTAGTACCTCGACAGGACGGAACACCATATATTTT
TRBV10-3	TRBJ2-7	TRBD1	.	CAIQVQGAYEQYF	TGTGCCATCCAAGTACAGGGGGCTTACGAGCAGTACTTC
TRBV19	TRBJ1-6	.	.	CASRPGLYNSPLHF	TGTGCCAGTAGACCGGGGCTCTATAATTCACCCCTCCACTTT
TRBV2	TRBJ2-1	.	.	CASSEARGRDEQFF	TGTGCCAGCAGTGAAGCGCGAGGGCGGGATGAGCAGTTCTTC
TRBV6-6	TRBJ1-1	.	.	CASSLMDTAPNTEAFF	TGTGCCAGCAGTCTCATGGACACAGCGCCGAATACTGAAGCTTTCTTT
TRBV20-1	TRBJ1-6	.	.	CSAMTDSPLHF	TGCAGTGCTATGACGGATTCACCCCTCCACTTT
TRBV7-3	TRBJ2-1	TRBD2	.	CASSAGRAPYNEQFF	TGTGCCAGCAGCGCCGGGAGGGCGCCCTACAATGAGCAGTTCTTC
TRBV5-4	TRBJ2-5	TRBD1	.	CASSLAPTGEETQYF	TGTGCCAGCAGCTTGGCGCCAACAGGGGAGGAGACCCAGTACTTC
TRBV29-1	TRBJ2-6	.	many	CSVDATGANVLTF	TGCAGCGTTGACGCTACCGGGGCCAACGTCCTGACTTTC